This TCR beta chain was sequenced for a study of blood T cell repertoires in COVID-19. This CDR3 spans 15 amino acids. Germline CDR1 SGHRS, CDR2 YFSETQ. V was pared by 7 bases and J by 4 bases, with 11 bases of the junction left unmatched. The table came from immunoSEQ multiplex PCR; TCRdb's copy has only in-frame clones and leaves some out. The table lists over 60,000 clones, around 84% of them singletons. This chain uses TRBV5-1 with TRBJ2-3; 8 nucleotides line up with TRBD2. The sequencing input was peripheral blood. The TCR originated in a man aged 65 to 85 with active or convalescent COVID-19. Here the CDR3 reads CASREGVGSSDTQYF. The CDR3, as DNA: TGCGCCAGCCGGGAGGGAGTGGGTTCGTCAGATACGCAGTATTTT.